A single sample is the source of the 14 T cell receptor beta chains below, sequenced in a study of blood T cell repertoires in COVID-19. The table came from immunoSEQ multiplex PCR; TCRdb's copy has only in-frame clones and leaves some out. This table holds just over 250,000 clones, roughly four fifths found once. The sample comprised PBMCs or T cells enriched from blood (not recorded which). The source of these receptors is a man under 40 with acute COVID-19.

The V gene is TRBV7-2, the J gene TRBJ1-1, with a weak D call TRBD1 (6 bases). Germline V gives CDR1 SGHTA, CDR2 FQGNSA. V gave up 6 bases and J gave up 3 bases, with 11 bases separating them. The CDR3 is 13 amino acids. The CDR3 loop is CASSTGWDTEAFF. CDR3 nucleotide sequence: TGTGCCAGCAGTACAGGGTGGGACACTGAAGCTTTCTTT.

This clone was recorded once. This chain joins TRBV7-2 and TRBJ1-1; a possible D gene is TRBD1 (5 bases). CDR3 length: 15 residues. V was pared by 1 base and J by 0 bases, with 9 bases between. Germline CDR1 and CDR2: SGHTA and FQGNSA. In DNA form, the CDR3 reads TGTGCCAGCAGCTTAGGGGGGGAGATGAACACTGAAGCTTTCTTT. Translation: CASSLGGEMNTEAFF.

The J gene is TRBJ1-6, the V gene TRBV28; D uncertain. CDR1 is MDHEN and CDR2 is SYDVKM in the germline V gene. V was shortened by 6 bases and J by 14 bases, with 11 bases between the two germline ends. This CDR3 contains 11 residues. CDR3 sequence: CASSSPVSLHF. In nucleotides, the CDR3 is TGTGCCAGCAGCTCCCCCGTATCCCTCCACTTT.

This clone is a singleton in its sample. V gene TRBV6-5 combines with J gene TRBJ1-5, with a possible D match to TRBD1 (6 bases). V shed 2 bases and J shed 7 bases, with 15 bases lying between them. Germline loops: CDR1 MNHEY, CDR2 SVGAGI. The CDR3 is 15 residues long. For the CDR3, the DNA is TGTGCCAGCAGTTACGTCAGGGGTGCTGAACAGCCCCAGCATTTT. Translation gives CASSYVRGAEQPQHF.

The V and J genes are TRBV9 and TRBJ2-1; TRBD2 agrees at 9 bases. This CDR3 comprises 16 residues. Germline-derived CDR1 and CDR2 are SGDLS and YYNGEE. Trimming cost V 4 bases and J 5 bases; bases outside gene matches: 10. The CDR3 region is CASSPYQREANNEQFF. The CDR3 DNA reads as TGTGCCAGCAGCCCCTACCAGCGGGAGGCCAACAATGAGCAGTTCTTC.

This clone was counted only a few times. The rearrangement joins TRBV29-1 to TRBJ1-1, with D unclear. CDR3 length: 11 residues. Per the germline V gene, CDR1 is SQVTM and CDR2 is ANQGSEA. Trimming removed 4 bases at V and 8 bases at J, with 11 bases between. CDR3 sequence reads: CSVVKVTEAFF. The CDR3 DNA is TGCAGCGTTGTCAAGGTGACAGAAGCTTTCTTT.

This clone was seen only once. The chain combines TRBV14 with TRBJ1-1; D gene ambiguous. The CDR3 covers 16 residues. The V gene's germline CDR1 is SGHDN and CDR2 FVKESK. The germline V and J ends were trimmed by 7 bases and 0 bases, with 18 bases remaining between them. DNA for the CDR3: TGTGCCAGCACCTTGCTGAGGGCCTCGGTGAACACTGAAGCTTTCTTT. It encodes CASTLLRASVNTEAFF.

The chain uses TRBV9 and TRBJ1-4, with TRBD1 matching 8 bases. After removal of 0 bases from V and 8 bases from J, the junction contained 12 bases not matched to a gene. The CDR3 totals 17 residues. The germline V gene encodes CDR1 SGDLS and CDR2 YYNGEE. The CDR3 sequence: CASSVAGRQGAREKLFF. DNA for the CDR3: TGTGCCAGCAGCGTAGCCGGAAGGCAGGGGGCAAGGGAAAAACTGTTTTTT.

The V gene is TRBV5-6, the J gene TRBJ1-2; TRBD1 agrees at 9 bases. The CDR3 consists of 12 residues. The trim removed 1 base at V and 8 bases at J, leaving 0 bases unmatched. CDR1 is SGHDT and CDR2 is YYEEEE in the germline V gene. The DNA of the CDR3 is TGTGCCAGCAGCTTGACAGGGGGCGGCTACACCTTC. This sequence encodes CASSLTGGGYTF.

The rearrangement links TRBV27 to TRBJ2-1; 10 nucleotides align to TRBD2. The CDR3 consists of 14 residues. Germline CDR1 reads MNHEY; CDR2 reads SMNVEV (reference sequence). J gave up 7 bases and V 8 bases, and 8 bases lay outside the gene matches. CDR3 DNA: TGTGCCAGCTCCCATAGCGGGGGGTATAATGAGCAGTTCTTC. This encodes CASSHSGGYNEQFF.

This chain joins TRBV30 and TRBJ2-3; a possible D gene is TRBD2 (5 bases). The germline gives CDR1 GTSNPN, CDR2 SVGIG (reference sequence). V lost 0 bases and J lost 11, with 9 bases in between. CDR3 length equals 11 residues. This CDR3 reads CAWSVLEGQYF. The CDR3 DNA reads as TGTGCCTGGAGTGTACTCGAGGGGCAGTATTTT.

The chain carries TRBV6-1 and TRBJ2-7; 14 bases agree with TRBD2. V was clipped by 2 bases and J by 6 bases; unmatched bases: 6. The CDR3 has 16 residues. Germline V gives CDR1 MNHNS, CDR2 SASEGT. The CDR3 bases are TGTGCCAGCAGTGAACCGACTAGCGGGGGGGCGGGCGAGCAGTACGTC. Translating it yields CASSEPTSGGAGEQYV.

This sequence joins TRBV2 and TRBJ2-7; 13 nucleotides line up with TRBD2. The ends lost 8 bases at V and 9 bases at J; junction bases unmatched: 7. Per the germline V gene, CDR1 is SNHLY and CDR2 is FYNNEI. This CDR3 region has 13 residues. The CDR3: CASGTSGALGQYV. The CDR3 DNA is TGTGCCAGCGGGACTAGCGGGGCCCTCGGGCAGTACGTC.

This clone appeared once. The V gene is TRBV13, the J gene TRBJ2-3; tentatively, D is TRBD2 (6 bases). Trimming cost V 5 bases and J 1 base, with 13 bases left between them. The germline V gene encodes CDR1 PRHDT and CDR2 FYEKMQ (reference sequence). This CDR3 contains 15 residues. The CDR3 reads CASSLGTPRTDTQYF. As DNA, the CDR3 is TGTGCCAGCAGCCTCGGGACTCCCCGCACAGATACGCAGTATTTT.